This is a list of T cell receptor beta chains from one sample in a study of OX40 agonist ivuxolimab in advanced cancers. TCRdb keeps only in-frame clones here, not all; method: immunoSEQ multiplex PCR. The table records 58,000 or so clones, about 83% of them present only once. The material was CD4+ or CD8+ T cells sorted from blood, obtained in a trial of the OX40 agonist ivuxolimab. All receptors derive from an adult with an advanced solid tumor such as melanoma, head and neck, liver or kidney cancer. Each CDR3 is given with its conserved first and last residue.

J gene	V gene	CDR3 protein
-	TRBV19	CASSAPGTSLYEQYF
TRBJ1-2	TRBV9	CASSPPNPGYGYTF
TRBJ1-3	TRBV2	CASSEWVDTIYF
TRBJ2-7	TRBV6-6	CASSDPGQGPLEQYF
TRBJ2-2	TRBV2	CASSEAANTGELFF
TRBJ1-4	TRBV9	CASSREGEKLFF
TRBJ2-5	TRBV5-8	CASRVQGRETQYF
TRBJ2-5	TRBV2	CASSAGTSEGTQYF
TRBJ1-5	TRBV5-1	CASSLDTGSAEPQHF
TRBJ2-5	TRBV18	CASSPPSGGDETQYF
TRBJ1-3	TRBV21-1	CASSRYPYSGNTIYF
TRBJ2-1	TRBV10-3	CAISGLTGGLNEQFF
TRBJ1-2	TRBV5-6	CASSRQGIYGYTF
TRBJ2-2	TRBV4-1	CASSAGTSPGELFF
TRBJ2-5	TRBV15	CATSRDMGSEETQYF
TRBJ2-7	TRBV30	CAWSTGTGSYEQYF
TRBJ2-3	TRBV7-3	CASSPGTGSTDTQYF
TRBJ1-6	TRBV7-9	CASSGDSPNSPLHF
TRBJ2-1	TRBV11-2	CASSLGTFGLNNEQFF
TRBJ1-2	TRBV5-1	CASSWAGGDYGYTF
TRBJ1-1	TRBV9	CASSVDLGGYTEAFF
TRBJ2-1	TRBV28	CASSLERETYNEQFF
TRBJ2-1	TRBV21-1	CASSKQRPHWGEQFF
TRBJ1-2	TRBV7-9	CASSLGYEGGGVYGYTF
TRBJ2-1	TRBV11-2	CASSLVRGGNEQFF
TRBJ1-6	TRBV6-5	CASSSQTHGGSPLHF
TRBJ1-1	TRBV7-6	CASSWTGNTEAFF
TRBJ1-2	TRBV11-2	CASSFIFTGGASYGYTF
TRBJ1-1	TRBV6-1	CASSEAGARAEAFF
TRBJ2-7	TRBV11-1	CASSWDNSYEQYF
TRBJ2-5	TRBV19	CASSTDIRQETQYF
TRBJ1-5	TRBV4-2	CASSQATGGNQPQHF
TRBJ1-1	TRBV10-1	CASSELGTPSEAFF
TRBJ2-2	TRBV28	CASGRLAGGPANTGELFF
TRBJ2-1	TRBV9	CASSVAPGPGNEQFF
TRBJ2-7	TRBV18	CASSPSGTAGEQYF
TRBJ2-7	TRBV28	CASGGPGGPYEQYF
TRBJ2-2	TRBV7-9	CASSNPWRNTGELFF
TRBJ2-1	TRBV9	CASSVDYNEQFF
TRBJ2-3	TRBV15	CATSRDRGTDTQYF
TRBJ2-1	TRBV28	CASSQSPIPYNEQFF
TRBJ1-5	TRBV18	CASSPPVGGERESAQHF
TRBJ2-3	TRBV4-1	CASSQAGGPDTQYF
TRBJ2-1	TRBV27	CASSQDSRVHEQFF
-	TRBV2	CASNPSGTYEQYF
TRBJ1-4	TRBV5-5	CASSLQRGGAATNEKLFF